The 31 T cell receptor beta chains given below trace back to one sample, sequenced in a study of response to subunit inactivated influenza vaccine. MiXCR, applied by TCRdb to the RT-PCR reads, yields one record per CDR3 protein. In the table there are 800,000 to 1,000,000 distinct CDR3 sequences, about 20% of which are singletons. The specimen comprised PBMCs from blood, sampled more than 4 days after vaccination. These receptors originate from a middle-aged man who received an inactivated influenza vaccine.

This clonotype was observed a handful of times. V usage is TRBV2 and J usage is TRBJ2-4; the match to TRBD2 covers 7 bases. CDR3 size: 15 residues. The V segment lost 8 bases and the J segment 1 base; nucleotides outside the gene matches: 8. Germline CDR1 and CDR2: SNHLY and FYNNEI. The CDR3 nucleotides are TGTGCCAGCCGCACCGGGAGGATCGCCAAAAACATTCAGTACTTC. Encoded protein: CASRTGRIAKNIQYF.

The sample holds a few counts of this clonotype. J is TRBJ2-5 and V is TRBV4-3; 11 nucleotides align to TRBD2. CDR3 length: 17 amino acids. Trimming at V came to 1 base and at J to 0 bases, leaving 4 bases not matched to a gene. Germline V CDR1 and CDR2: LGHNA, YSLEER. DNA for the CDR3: TGCGCCAGCAGCCAAGGTTCTAGCGGGGGGTACCAAGAGACCCAGTACTTC. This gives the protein CASSQGSSGGYQETQYF.

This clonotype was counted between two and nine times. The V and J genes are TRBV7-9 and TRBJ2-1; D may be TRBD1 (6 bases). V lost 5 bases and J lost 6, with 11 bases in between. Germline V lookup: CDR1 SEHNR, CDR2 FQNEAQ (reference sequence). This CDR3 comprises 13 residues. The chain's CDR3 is CASSLTGSNEQFF. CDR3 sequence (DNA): TGTGCCAGCAGCCTCACAGGGTCCAATGAGCAGTTCTTC.

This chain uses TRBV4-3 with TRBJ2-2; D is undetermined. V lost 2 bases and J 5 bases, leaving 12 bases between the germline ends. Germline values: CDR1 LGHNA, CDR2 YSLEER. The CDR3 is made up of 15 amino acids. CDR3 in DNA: TGCGCCAGCAGCCAAAGACCGTTAGGAACCGGGGAGCTGTTTTTT. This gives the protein CASSQRPLGTGELFF.

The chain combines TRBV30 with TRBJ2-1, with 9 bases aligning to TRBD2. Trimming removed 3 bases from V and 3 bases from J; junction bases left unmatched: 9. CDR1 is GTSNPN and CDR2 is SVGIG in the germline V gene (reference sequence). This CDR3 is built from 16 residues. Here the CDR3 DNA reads TGTGCCTGGAGGTCAGTAGCGGGAGATCTCTACAATGAGCAGTTCTTC. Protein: CAWRSVAGDLYNEQFF.

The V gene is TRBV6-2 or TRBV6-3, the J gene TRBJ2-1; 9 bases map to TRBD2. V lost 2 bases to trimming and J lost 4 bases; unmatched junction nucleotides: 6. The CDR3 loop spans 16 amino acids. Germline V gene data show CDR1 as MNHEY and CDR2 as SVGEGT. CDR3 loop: CASSYPTSGVYNEQFF. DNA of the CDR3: TGTGCCAGCAGTTACCCGACTAGCGGTGTGTACAATGAGCAGTTCTTC.

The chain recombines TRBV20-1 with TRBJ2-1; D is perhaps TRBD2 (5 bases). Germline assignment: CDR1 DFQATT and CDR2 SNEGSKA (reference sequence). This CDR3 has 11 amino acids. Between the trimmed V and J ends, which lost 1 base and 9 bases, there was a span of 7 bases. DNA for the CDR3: TGCAGTGCTAGAGTTGGACTTGAGCAGTTCTTC. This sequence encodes CSARVGLEQFF.

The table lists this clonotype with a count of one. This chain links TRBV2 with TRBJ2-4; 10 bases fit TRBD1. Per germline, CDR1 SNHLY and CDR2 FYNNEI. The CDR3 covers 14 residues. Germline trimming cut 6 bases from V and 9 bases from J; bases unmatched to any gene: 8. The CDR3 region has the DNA TGTGCCAGCAGCATGACAGGGGGCGATAGCATTCAGTACTTC. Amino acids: CASSMTGGDSIQYF.

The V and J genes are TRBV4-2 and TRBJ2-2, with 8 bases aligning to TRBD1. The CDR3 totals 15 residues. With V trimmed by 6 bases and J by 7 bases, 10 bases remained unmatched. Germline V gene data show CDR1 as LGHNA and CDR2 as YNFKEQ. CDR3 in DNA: TGTGCCAGCAGGACAGGGGATTCATGGGGCGGGGAGCTGTTTTTT. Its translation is CASRTGDSWGGELFF.

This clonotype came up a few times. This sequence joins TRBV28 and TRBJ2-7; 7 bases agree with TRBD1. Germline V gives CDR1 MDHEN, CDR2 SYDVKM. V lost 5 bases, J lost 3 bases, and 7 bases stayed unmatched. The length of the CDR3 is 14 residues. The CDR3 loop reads CASSRVWDSYEQYF. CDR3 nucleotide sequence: TGTGCCAGCAGTAGGGTCTGGGACAGCTACGAGCAGTACTTC.

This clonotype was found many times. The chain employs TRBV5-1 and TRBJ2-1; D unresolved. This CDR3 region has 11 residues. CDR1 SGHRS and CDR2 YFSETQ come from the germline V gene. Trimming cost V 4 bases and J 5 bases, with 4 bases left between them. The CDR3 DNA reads TGCGCCAGCAGCGGTGACAATGAGCAGTTCTTC. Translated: CASSGDNEQFF.

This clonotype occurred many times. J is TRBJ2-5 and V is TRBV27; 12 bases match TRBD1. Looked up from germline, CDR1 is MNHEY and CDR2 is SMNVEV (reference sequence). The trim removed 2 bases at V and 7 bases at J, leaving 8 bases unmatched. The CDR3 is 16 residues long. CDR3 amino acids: CASSLTLGQGAGTQYF. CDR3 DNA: TGTGCCAGCAGTTTAACGTTGGGACAGGGGGCAGGGACCCAGTACTTC.

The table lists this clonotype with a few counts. The CDR3 spells CSVGFSGSYNEQFF. Written as DNA, the CDR3 is TGCAGCGTTGGATTCAGCGGGAGCTACAATGAGCAGTTCTTC. This chain uses TRBV29-1 with TRBJ2-1, with 8 bases aligning to TRBD2. The CDR3 runs to 14 residues. CDR1 is SQVTM, CDR2 ANQGSEA, per germline. The junction had 5 bases not matched to a gene; V was cut back by 4 bases and J by 3 bases.

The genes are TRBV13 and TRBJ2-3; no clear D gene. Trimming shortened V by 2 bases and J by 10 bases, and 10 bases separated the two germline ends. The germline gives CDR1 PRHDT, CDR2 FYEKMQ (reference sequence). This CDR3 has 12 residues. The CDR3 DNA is TGTGCCAGCAGCTTAAATTTCGGCCCGCAGTATTTT. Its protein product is CASSLNFGPQYF.

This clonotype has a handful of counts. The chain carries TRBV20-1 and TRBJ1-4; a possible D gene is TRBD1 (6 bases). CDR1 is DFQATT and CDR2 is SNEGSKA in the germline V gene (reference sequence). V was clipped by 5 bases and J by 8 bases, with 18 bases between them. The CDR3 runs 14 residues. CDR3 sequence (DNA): TGCAGTGCTTCTATCGGCAGGGGCTACGAAAAACTGTTTTTT. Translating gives CSASIGRGYEKLFF.

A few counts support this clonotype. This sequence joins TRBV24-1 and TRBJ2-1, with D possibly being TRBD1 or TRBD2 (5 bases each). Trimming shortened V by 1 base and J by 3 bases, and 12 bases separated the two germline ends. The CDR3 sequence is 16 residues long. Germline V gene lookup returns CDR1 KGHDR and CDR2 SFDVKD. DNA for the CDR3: TGTGCCACCAGTGATTTAAGGGACGGGAACTACAATGAGCAGTTCTTC. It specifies CATSDLRDGNYNEQFF.

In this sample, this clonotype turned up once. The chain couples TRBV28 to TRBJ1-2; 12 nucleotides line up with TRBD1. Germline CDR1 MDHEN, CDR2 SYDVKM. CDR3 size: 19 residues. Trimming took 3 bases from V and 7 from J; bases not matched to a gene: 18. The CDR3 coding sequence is TGTGCCAGCAGTTTCCTTGCTCCGGGACAGGGGGCTAAGGGGGTTGGCTACACCTTC. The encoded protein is CASSFLAPGQGAKGVGYTF.

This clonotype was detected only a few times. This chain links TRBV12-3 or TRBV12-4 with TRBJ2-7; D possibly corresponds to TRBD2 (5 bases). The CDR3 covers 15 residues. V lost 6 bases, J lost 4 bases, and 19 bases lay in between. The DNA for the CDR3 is TGTGCCAGCAGAGCTGGAGGAGGTGGAGTATACGAGCAGTACTTC. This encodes CASRAGGGGVYEQYF.

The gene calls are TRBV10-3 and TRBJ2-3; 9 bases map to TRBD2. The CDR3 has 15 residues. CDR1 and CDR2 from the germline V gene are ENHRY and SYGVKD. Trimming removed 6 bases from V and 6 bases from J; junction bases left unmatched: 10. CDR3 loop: CAISQGRSGGDTQYF. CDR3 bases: TGTGCCATCAGCCAGGGGAGAAGCGGGGGGGATACGCAGTATTTT.

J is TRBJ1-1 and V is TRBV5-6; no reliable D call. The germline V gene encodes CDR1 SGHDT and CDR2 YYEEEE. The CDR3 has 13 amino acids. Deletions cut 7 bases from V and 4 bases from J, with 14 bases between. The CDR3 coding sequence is TGTGCCAGCTCGCCCTCAGTGGGCACTGAAGCTTTCTTT. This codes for CASSPSVGTEAFF.

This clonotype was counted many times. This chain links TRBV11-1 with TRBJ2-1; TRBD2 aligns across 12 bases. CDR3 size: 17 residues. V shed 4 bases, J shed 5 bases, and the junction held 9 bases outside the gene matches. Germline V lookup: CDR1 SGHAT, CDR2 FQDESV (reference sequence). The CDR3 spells CASSSTMGLAGHNEQFF. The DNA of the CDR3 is TGTGCCAGCAGCTCGACTATGGGACTAGCGGGCCACAATGAGCAGTTCTTC.

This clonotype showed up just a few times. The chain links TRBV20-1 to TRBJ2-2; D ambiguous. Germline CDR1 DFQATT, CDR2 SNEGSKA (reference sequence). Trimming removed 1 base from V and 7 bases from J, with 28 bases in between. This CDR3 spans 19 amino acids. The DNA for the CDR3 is TGCAGTGCTAGAGCGCCCTCCGGGCTCAGAGGCTCACCCGTCGGGGAGCTGTTTTTT. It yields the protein CSARAPSGLRGSPVGELFF.

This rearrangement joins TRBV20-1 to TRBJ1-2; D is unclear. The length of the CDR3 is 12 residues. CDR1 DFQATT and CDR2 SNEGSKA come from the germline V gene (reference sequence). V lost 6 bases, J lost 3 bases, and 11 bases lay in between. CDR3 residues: CSAPRTHYGYTF. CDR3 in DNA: TGCAGTGCCCCCAGGACCCACTATGGCTACACCTTC.

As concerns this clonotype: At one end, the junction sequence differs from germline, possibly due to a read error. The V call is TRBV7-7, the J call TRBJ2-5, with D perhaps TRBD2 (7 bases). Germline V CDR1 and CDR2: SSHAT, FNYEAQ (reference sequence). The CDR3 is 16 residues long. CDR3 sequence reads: CASSLEQGLPVETQYF. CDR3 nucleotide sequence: TGTGCTAGCAGCTTAGAACAGGGACTACCCGTTGAGACCCAGTACTTC.

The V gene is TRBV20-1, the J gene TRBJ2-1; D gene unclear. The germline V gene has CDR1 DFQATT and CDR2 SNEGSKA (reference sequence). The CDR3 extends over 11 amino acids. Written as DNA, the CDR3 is TGCAGCTACATAGAGTACAATGAGCAGTTCTTC. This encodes CSYIEYNEQFF.

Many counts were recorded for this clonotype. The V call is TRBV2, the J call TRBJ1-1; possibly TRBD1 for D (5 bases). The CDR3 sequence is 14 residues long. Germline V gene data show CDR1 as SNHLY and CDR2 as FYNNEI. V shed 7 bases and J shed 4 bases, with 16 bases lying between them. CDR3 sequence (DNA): TGTGCCAGCACCATGGAGGGGATGGGCACTGAAGCTTTCTTT. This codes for CASTMEGMGTEAFF.

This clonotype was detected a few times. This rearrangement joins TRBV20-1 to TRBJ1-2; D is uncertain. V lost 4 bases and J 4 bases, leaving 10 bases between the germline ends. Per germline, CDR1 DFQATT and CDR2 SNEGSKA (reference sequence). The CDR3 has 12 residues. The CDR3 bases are TGCAGTGCTACTCCATCTCTCTATGGCTACACCTTC. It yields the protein CSATPSLYGYTF.

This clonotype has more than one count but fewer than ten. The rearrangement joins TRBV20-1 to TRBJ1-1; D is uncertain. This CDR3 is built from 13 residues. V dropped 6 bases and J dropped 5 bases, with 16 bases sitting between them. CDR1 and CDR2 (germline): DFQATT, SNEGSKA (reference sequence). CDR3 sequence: CSATDPRGTEAFF. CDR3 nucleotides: TGCAGTGCGACGGACCCTCGCGGAACTGAAGCTTTCTTT.

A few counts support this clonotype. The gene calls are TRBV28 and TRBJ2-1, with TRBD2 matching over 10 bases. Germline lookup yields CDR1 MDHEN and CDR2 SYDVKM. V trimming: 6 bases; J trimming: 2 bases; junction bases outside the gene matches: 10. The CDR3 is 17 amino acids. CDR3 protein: CASRPRQGLATYNEQFF. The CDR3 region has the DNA TGTGCCAGCAGGCCTCGGCAGGGACTAGCGACCTACAATGAGCAGTTCTTC.

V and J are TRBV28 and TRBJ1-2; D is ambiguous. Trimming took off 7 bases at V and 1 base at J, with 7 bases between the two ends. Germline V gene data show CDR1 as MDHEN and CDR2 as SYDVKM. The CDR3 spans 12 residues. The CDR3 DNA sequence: TGTGCCAGCACTACTGGTAACTATGGCTACACCTTC. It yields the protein CASTTGNYGYTF.

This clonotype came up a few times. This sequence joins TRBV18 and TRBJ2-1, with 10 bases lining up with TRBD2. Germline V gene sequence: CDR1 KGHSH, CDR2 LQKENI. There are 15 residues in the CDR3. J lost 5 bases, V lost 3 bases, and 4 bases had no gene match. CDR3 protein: CASSPGTSANNEQFF. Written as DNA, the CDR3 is TGTGCCAGCTCACCCGGGACTAGCGCTAACAATGAGCAGTTCTTC.